The present entry profiles one T cell receptor beta chain with its context. Its target is unknown. Assay used: immunoSEQ multiplex PCR; TCRdb lists only in-frame clones, some missing. The data contain roughly 190,000 clones, roughly 72% of them singletons. This specimen comes from a study of cytotoxic CD8 clonotypes in ibrutinib-treated CLL. Findings of the study overall: Clonality climbed at ibrutinib response, then dropped toward baseline at progression.

The CDR3 consists of 13 residues. Looked up from germline, CDR1 is LNHDA and CDR2 is SQIVND (reference sequence). V was trimmed by 6 bases and J by 3 bases, leaving 9 bases between them. The clonotype comes from a human donor with chronic lymphocytic leukemia. The rearrangement links TRBV19 to TRBJ2-1; the D is unclear. Specimen: PBMCs, collected after 24 months of ibrutinib treatment. The CDR3 here is CASRTQYYNEQFF. The CDR3 DNA is TGTGCCAGTAGGACTCAGTACTACAATGAGCAGTTCTTC.